A single sample is the source of the 28 T cell receptor beta chains below, sequenced in a study of technical replicates of blood from four donors. Data came from immunoSEQ multiplex PCR; TCRdb stores just in-frame clones and leaves some out. Among fewer than 90,000 clones listed, roughly 93% were seen once. The sequenced sample was T cells isolated from PBMCs. The receptors were gathered from a human donor in good health.

The chain uses TRBV28 and TRBJ1-2; the D is unclear. This CDR3 contains 14 residues. V lost 7 bases, J lost 8 bases, and 20 bases lay in between. Germline-derived CDR1 and CDR2 are MDHEN and SYDVKM. The CDR3 loop reads CASTQFHIPGGYTF. The DNA for the CDR3 is TGTGCCAGCACCCAATTCCACATACCCGGGGGCTACACCTTC.

This chain links TRBV19 with TRBJ2-2; 8 bases align to TRBD1. J gave up 4 bases and V 3 bases, and 4 bases lay outside the gene matches. This CDR3 is 15 amino acids long. Per germline, CDR1 LNHDA and CDR2 SQIVND (reference sequence). The CDR3 DNA reads as TGTGCCAGTAGTATCTACGACAGGGGCACCGGGGAGCTGTTTTTT. Protein product: CASSIYDRGTGELFF.

The chain has TRBV20-1 and TRBJ2-1; D not resolved. V gave up 3 bases and J gave up 9 bases, with 9 bases separating them. Germline V gene sequence: CDR1 DFQATT, CDR2 SNEGSKA (reference sequence). The CDR3 is made up of 11 amino acids. CDR3 sequence (DNA): TGCAGTGCTAGTCGGTCCGGTGAGCAGTTCTTC. This encodes CSASRSGEQFF.

The J gene is TRBJ1-2, the V gene TRBV27; 7 bases are a match to TRBD1. Germline CDR1 reads MNHEY; CDR2 reads SMNVEV (reference sequence). The CDR3 sequence is 16 residues long. V dropped 7 bases and J dropped 6; count of bases not matched to a gene: 17. The DNA of the CDR3 is TGTGCCAGCACACGACAGGGCCCTCCTCCAACCCATGGCTACACCTTC. Encoded protein: CASTRQGPPPTHGYTF.

The rearrangement links TRBV28 to TRBJ2-5; 11 bases align to TRBD2. With V trimmed by 8 bases and J by 4 bases, 6 bases remained unmatched. The germline gives CDR1 MDHEN, CDR2 SYDVKM. The CDR3 has 14 residues. This CDR3 is CASVLAGGGETQYF. As DNA, the CDR3 is TGTGCCAGCGTTCTAGCGGGAGGAGGAGAGACCCAGTACTTC.

V and J are TRBV28 and TRBJ2-1; 9 bases are shared with TRBD2. The germline CDR1 and CDR2 sequences are MDHEN and SYDVKM. The CDR3 is 17 residues long. Losses at the gene ends were 3 bases for V and 1 base for J; bases not matched to a gene: 7. This CDR3 reads CASSFRTLAGSYNEQFF. The CDR3 DNA reads TGTGCCAGCAGTTTCAGAACTCTAGCGGGATCCTACAATGAGCAGTTCTTC.

The CDR3 spells CSVVTTAGNTIYF. The DNA of the CDR3 is TGCAGCGTTGTTACGACTGCTGGAAACACCATATATTTT. The chain employs TRBV29-1 and TRBJ1-3, with no clear D. Per the germline V gene, CDR1 is SQVTM and CDR2 is ANQGSEA. Between the trimmed V and J ends, which lost 4 bases and 2 bases, there was a span of 9 bases. The length of the CDR3 is 13 residues.

The rearrangement links TRBV11-2 to TRBJ2-7; TRBD2 matches 10 bases. The CDR3 totals 16 residues. The germline CDR1 and CDR2 sequences are SGHAT and FQNNGV. Trimming at V came to 3 bases and at J to 0 bases, leaving 5 bases not matched to a gene. The CDR3 protein is CASSLQGLARSYEQYF. The CDR3 coding sequence is TGTGCCAGCAGCTTGCAGGGACTAGCGCGCTCCTACGAGCAGTACTTC.

The chain uses TRBV5-1 and TRBJ1-4; D is unclear. V lost 4 bases and J lost 7, with 20 bases in between. This CDR3 spans 16 amino acids. Looked up from germline, CDR1 is SGHRS and CDR2 is YFSETQ. The CDR3 DNA is TGCGCCAGCAGCAAGACTGTAGCCACCGTGGGTGAAAAACTGTTTTTT. Protein sequence: CASSKTVATVGEKLFF.

This clone occurred once. The rearrangement joins TRBV7-2 to TRBJ2-5, with TRBD1 matching 7 bases. The CDR3 has 15 residues. Germline V CDR1 and CDR2: SGHTA, FQGNSA. V lost 4 bases and J lost 1; bases outside the gene matches: 6. The CDR3 sequence is CASSSGQIVQETQYF. The CDR3 DNA is TGTGCCAGCAGCTCGGGACAGATAGTCCAAGAGACCCAGTACTTC.

This clone has a single count. The V and J genes are TRBV28 and TRBJ2-7; the match to TRBD2 covers 9 bases. V lost 3 bases, J lost 5 bases, and 11 bases stayed unmatched. The CDR3 length is 16 residues. The V gene's germline CDR1 is MDHEN and CDR2 SYDVKM. The CDR3 DNA reads as TGTGCCAGCAGTTTTGTGATTAGCGGGAGCGCCCACGAGCAGTACTTC. Protein product: CASSFVISGSAHEQYF.

The rearrangement links TRBV6-5 to TRBJ2-7; tentative D call: TRBD2 (6 bases). CDR1 MNHEY and CDR2 SVGAGI come from the germline V gene. Trimming pared 4 bases from V and 3 bases from J, leaving 10 bases between. This CDR3 spans 13 amino acids. The DNA of the CDR3 is TGTGCCAGCAGTTCGTATAGCGGCTACGAGCAGTACTTC. Encoded protein: CASSSYSGYEQYF.

The rearrangement joins TRBV5-1 to TRBJ1-2; 7 nucleotides agree with TRBD1. CDR1 is SGHRS and CDR2 is YFSETQ in the germline V gene. The CDR3 spans 14 residues. V lost 0 bases to trimming and J lost 6 bases; unmatched junction nucleotides: 5. The CDR3 sequence is CASSLEGGAHGYTF. The CDR3 DNA sequence: TGCGCCAGCAGCTTGGAAGGGGGCGCGCATGGCTACACCTTC.

The chain is built from TRBV7-9 and TRBJ2-7; D is perhaps TRBD2 (5 bases). V was shortened by 7 bases and J by 7 bases, with 23 bases between the two germline ends. The V gene's germline CDR1 is SEHNR and CDR2 FQNEAQ (reference sequence). The CDR3 totals 15 residues. The CDR3 is CASILIGEGPGEQYF. The CDR3 nucleotides read TGTGCCAGCATACTTATCGGCGAGGGTCCGGGGGAGCAGTACTTC. The full variable domain, in which reference TRBV7-9 and TRBJ2-7 provide the parts outside the CDR3, is DTGVSQNPRHKITKRGQNVTFRCDPISEHNRLYWYRQTLGQGPEFLTYFQNEAQLEKSRLLSDRFSAERPKGSFSTLEIQRTEQGDSAMYLCASILIGEGPGEQYFGPGTRLTVT.

The CDR3 DNA reads TGTGCCAGCAGTCAACAGGACTATGGCTACACCTTC. Translated: CASSQQDYGYTF. The chain joins TRBV6-1 to TRBJ1-2; TRBD1 might be the D (5 bases). Trimming took off 5 bases at V and 3 bases at J, with 7 bases between the two ends. The CDR3 runs 12 residues. The germline V gene encodes CDR1 MNHNS and CDR2 SASEGT.

The chain employs TRBV5-1 and TRBJ1-1; no definite D call. Trimming shortened V by 0 bases and J by 1 base, and 7 bases separated the two germline ends. Germline V gene data show CDR1 as SGHRS and CDR2 as YFSETQ. This CDR3 has 14 residues. CDR3 sequence (DNA): TGCGCCAGCAGCTTGGCCCGGGGGAACACTGAAGCTTTCTTT. Translating it yields CASSLARGNTEAFF.

The V gene is TRBV6-5, the J gene TRBJ2-1; D not certain. CDR3 length: 13 residues. CDR1 and CDR2 (germline): MNHEY, SVGAGI. With 7 bases removed from V and 9 bases from J, the gap between germline ends came to 16 bases. CDR3 sequence: CASTGSLRREQFF. CDR3 sequence (DNA): TGTGCCAGCACGGGTAGCCTTCGTCGTGAGCAGTTCTTC.

This chain links TRBV19 with TRBJ1-1, with D possibly being TRBD1 (6 bases). There are 15 residues in the CDR3. V was pared by 6 bases and J by 5 bases, with 19 bases between. Germline assignment: CDR1 LNHDA and CDR2 SQIVND (reference sequence). CDR3 loop: CASRPFVGGDTEAFF. The CDR3 DNA follows: TGTGCCAGTAGACCATTTGTAGGGGGGGATACTGAAGCTTTCTTT. The entire variable domain, with the rest obtained from reference TRBV19 and TRBJ1-1, is as follows: DGGITQSPKYLFRKEGQNVTLSCEQNLNHDAMYWYRQDPGQGLRLIYYSQIVNDFQKGDIAEGYSVSREKKESFPLTVTSAQKNPTAFYLCASRPFVGGDTEAFFGQGTRLTVV.

This chain uses TRBV6-5 with TRBJ2-3, with D possibly being TRBD2 (5 bases). The V end lost 7 bases, the J end lost 1 base, and 9 bases lay between the germline ends. Germline V gene data show CDR1 as MNHEY and CDR2 as SVGAGI. There are 13 residues in the CDR3. The CDR3 region has the DNA TGTGCCAGCACGGGGAAGGGCACAGATACGCAGTATTTT. Amino acid sequence: CASTGKGTDTQYF.

The chain joins TRBV5-8 to TRBJ1-2; the D is unclear. With 2 bases removed from V and 5 bases from J, the gap between germline ends came to 22 bases. This CDR3 is built from 17 residues. Per the germline V gene, CDR1 is SGHTS and CDR2 is YDEGEE. Here the CDR3 DNA reads TGTGCCAGCAGCTTTTTCCTACTGAGGCAGTCGAGATATGGCTACACCTTC. It is translated as CASSFFLLRQSRYGYTF.

The chain carries TRBV6-5 and TRBJ1-2, with TRBD1 as a possible D gene (6 bases). The CDR3 spans 14 residues. V was shortened by 7 bases and J by 4 bases, with 16 bases between the two germline ends. Germline V gives CDR1 MNHEY, CDR2 SVGAGI. The CDR3 sequence is CASTPRQESYGYTF. CDR3 sequence (DNA): TGTGCCAGCACCCCCCGACAGGAGAGCTATGGCTACACCTTC.

This sequence joins TRBV28 and TRBJ2-1; D not certain. Germline loops: CDR1 MDHEN, CDR2 SYDVKM. Trimming removed 5 bases from V and 8 bases from J, with 10 bases in between. CDR3 size: 12 residues. The CDR3 region has the DNA TGTGCCAGCAGTGCCATTTCAGATGAGCAGTTCTTC. This translates into CASSAISDEQFF.

This chain uses TRBV18 with TRBJ2-5, with 8 bases lining up with TRBD1. Germline loops: CDR1 KGHSH, CDR2 LQKENI. The CDR3 spans 13 residues. The trim removed 6 bases at V and 5 bases at J, leaving 5 bases unmatched. The CDR3 DNA reads TGTGCCAGCTCCCGACAGGGGACGGAGACCCAGTACTTC. Translated, it gives CASSRQGTETQYF. Combining the CDR3 with reference TRBV18 and TRBJ2-5 gives the whole variable domain NAGVMQNPRHLVRRRGQEARLRCSPMKGHSHVYWYRQLPEEGLKFMVYLQKENIIDESGMPKERFSAEFPKEGPSILRIQQVVRGDSAAYFCASSRQGTETQYFGPGTRLLVL.

This chain connects TRBV29-1 to TRBJ2-1; 8 positions agree with TRBD1. This CDR3 has 12 residues. Germline V gives CDR1 SQVTM, CDR2 ANQGSEA. The trim removed 7 bases at V and 8 bases at J, leaving 7 bases unmatched. As DNA, the CDR3 is TGCAGCGCCACCAGGGGGCAGCATGAGCAGTTCTTC. Residues: CSATRGQHEQFF.

The chain is built from TRBV4-1 and TRBJ1-3; 7 nucleotides line up with TRBD1. The CDR3 sequence is 15 residues long. V was clipped by 0 bases and J by 3 bases; unmatched bases: 2. The germline V gene encodes CDR1 MGHRA and CDR2 YSYEKL. The CDR3 loop reads CASSQEWDSGNTIYF. DNA for the CDR3: TGCGCCAGCAGCCAAGAATGGGACAGTGGAAACACCATATATTTT.

The genes are TRBV27 and TRBJ2-3, with D possibly being TRBD2 (6 bases). The germline V gene has CDR1 MNHEY and CDR2 SMNVEV (reference sequence). CDR3 length: 16 residues. With 6 bases removed from V and 2 bases from J, the gap between germline ends came to 18 bases. The CDR3 sequence is CASRTLALAATDTQYF. The DNA for the CDR3 is TGTGCCAGCAGGACCCTGGCATTAGCGGCCACAGATACGCAGTATTTT.

The chain links TRBV9 to TRBJ2-2, with D perhaps TRBD1 (5 bases). The ends were cut back, 3 bases at V and 3 bases at J, with 12 bases in the middle. Germline values: CDR1 SGDLS, CDR2 YYNGEE. CDR3 length: 15 residues. The CDR3 nucleotides are TGTGCCAGCAGCGCGAATGACAGCTACACCGGGGAGCTGTTTTTT. This gives the protein CASSANDSYTGELFF.

As to this clone: Other nucleotide sequences from this sample produce the same CDR3. The rearrangement joins TRBV5-1 to TRBJ1-5; TRBD1 matches at 11 bases. This CDR3 is built from 15 residues. With 3 bases clipped from V and 4 bases from J, the junction kept 3 bases outside the gene matches. Germline V gives CDR1 SGHRS, CDR2 YFSETQ. The DNA for the CDR3 is TGCGCCAGCAGCTCCGGGACAGGGGGGAATCAGCCCCAGCATTTT. Protein product: CASSSGTGGNQPQHF.